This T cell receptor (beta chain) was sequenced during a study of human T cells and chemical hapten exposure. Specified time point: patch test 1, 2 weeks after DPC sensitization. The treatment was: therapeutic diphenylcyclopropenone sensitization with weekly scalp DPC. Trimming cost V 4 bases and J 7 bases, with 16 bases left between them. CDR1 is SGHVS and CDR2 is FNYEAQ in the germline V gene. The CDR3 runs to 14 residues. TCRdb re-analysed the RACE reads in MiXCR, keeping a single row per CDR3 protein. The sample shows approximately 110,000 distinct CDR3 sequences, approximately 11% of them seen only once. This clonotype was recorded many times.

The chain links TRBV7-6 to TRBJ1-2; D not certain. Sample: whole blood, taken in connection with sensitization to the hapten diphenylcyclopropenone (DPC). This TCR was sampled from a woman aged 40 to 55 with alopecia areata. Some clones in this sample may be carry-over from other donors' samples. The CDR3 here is CASSSLGRASGYTF. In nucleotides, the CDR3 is TGTGCCAGCAGCTCGTTGGGTCGTGCGAGTGGCTACACCTTC. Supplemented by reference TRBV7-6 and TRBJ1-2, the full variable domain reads GAGVSQSPRYKVTKRGQDVALRCDPISGHVSLYWYRQALGQGPEFLTYFNYEAQQDKSGLPNDRFSAERPEGSISTLTIQRTEQRDSAMYRCASSSLGRASGYTFGSGTRLTVV.